The clone carrying this TCR beta chain occurred many times. The target antigen is unknown. Construction of the TCRbeta library involved unique molecular identifiers. TCRdb re-derived calls from the PCR reads in MiXCR, one entry per CDR3 protein. Of around 29,000 distinct CDR3 sequences listed, about 6.2% are singletons. This sample stems from a study of T-cell reconstitution after alpha-beta-depleted transplantation in children. Study results and caveats: Alpha-beta T cells about two months after transplant reportedly derived from several hundred expanded graft clones. One year after transplant, T-cell counts and diversity came mostly from newly produced T cells.

CDR3 length: 14 amino acids. Trimming removed 8 bases at V and 5 bases at J, with 16 bases between. Germline CDR1 and CDR2: MNHNS and SASEGT. This clonotype was obtained from a male patient younger than 18 who had a stem cell transplant for acute myeloid leukemia, so the T cells may come from the graft donor. Here the sequenced sample was PBMCs, mostly from graft donor cells, taken 180 days after TCRalphabeta/CD19-depleted stem cell transplant. V and J are TRBV6-1 and TRBJ2-1; D tentatively reads TRBD1 or TRBD2 (6 bases each). The CDR3 spells CASGGNRVNNEQFF. The CDR3 region has the DNA TGTGCCAGCGGGGGGAACAGGGTAAACAATGAGCAGTTCTTC.